Below are 2 T cell receptor beta chains sequenced from a single sample in a study of T cell changes during pregnancy in multiple sclerosis. Assay: immunoSEQ multiplex PCR; the TCRdb copy retains only in-frame clones and omits some. This table holds tens of thousands of clones, around 92% found once. The input for sequencing was CD4+ T cells from peripheral blood mononuclear cells, taken in the second trimester of pregnancy. All receptors come from a female donor in good health, enrolled as a control in a pregnancy study.

V is TRBV7-2 and J is TRBJ2-7; 7 bases map to TRBD1. The V gene end was trimmed by 5 bases and the J gene end by 6 bases; junction bases not matched to a gene: 10. The V gene's germline CDR1 is SGHTA and CDR2 FQGNSA. This CDR3 is 14 amino acids long. CDR3 protein: CASSIRQGGSEQYF. The CDR3 DNA is TGTGCCAGCAGCATCAGACAGGGCGGTTCCGAGCAGTACTTC.

CDR3 bases: TGCGCCAGCAGCCCAACAGGGGGTCGACTCTACGAGCAGTACTTC. Protein sequence: CASSPTGGRLYEQYF. The rearrangement links TRBV5-1 to TRBJ2-7, with 8 bases identical to TRBD1. CDR3 length: 15 residues. The germline V gene has CDR1 SGHRS and CDR2 YFSETQ. V dropped 4 bases and J dropped 3; count of bases not matched to a gene: 9.